This T cell receptor beta chain originates from a study of cytomegalovirus exposure and HLA in healthy donors. Findings of the study overall: CMV antigen specificity of three CMV-associated chains was confirmed in vitro. Most of the TCR beta V segments (in an earlier analysis) were productive either about 87% or about 30% of the time. Some V segments could not be told apart, so they were left out, TRBV6-2 and TRBV6-3 among them.

CDR1 and CDR2 (germline): MDHEN, SYDVKM. Trimming shortened V by 4 bases and J by 5 bases, and 14 bases separated the two germline ends. The CDR3 is 14 residues long. Details on this clone: Its specificity is unknown.

Researchers ran the PCR with 60 Vbeta and 13 Jbeta primers. TCRdb keeps only in-frame clones here, not all; method: immunoSEQ multiplex PCR. The table for this sample gives around 57,000 clones. Material for sequencing was PBMCs. V and J are TRBV28 and TRBJ1-1, with a weak D call TRBD1 (5 bases). This TCR was recovered from a woman aged 45 to 65 in good health and CMV-seropositive. CDR3: CASSWGGRETEAFF. As DNA, the CDR3 is TGTGCCAGCAGTTGGGGGGGTCGAGAAACTGAAGCTTTCTTT.